A selection of T cell receptor beta chains follows, all from one sample in a study of CD8 T cells in ankylosing spondylitis. TCRdb fed the 5' RACE reads into MiXCR, producing one record per CDR3 protein. The sample records 150,000 to 200,000 distinct CDR3 sequences, around 17% being singletons. Material: blood, either unsorted or a sorted T cell fraction (not recorded which). The receptors stem from a male donor with ankylosing spondylitis or in good health (not recorded which). Each CDR3 is given with its conserved first and last residue. A D gene is named only where the DNA matches it firmly. Clone size is shown for a subset of rows, as once, few, many or a class of expanded clone.

>TRBJ2-1|NA|TRBD2|TRBV20-1
TGCAGTGCTGACCGACTAGCGGGAGTAAGGAATGAGCAGTTCTTC
CSADRLAGVRNEQFF
>TRBJ2-1|few|NA|TRBV7-2
TGTGCCAGCAGCTTCGGTCTAGGGTCCCACAATGAGCAGTTCTTC
CASSFGLGSHNEQFF
>TRBJ2-7|NA|NA|TRBV7-2
TGTGCCAGCAGCCTCCAAGGAAGAGGCTCCTACGAGCAGTACTTC
CASSLQGRGSYEQYF
>TRBJ1-4|many|NA|TRBV5-1
TGCGCCAGCAGAGGGGCTAATGAAAAACTGTTTTTT
CASRGANEKLFF
>TRBJ1-3|few|NA|TRBV12-3/TRBV12-4
TGTGCCAGCAATTCGCCCGGAAACACCATATATTTT
CASNSPGNTIYF
>TRBJ2-1|many|NA|TRBV20-1
TGCAGTGCTACGGGACCTTCCAATGAGCAGTTCTTC
CSATGPSNEQFF
>TRBJ2-1|few|NA|TRBV7-2
TGTGCCAGCAGCTTACCAGGGGAGAGGGTTTACAATGAGCAGTTCTTC
CASSLPGERVYNEQFF
>TRBJ1-4|few|NA|TRBV6-2/TRBV6-3
TGTGCCAGCATCTCGGACGGCTTCGGTGAAAAACTGTTTTTT
CASISDGFGEKLFF
>TRBJ2-1|NA|NA|TRBV12-3/TRBV12-4
TGTGCCAGCAGGTGGTCCATCTCCTACAATGAGCAGTTCTTC
CASRWSISYNEQFF
>TRBJ2-1|many|NA|TRBV20-1
TGCAGTGCTAGGAGCGGTTCCTACAATGAGCAGTTCTTC
CSARSGSYNEQFF
>TRBJ1-4|many|NA|TRBV6-5
TGTGCCAGCAGTTATCGACAGACTAATGAAAAACTGTTTTTT
CASSYRQTNEKLFF
>TRBJ1-1|NA|NA|TRBV11-1
TGTGCCAGCAGCTTGGATACAGTGAACACTGAAGCTTTCTTT
CASSLDTVNTEAFF
>TRBJ2-6|many|NA|TRBV20-1
TGCAGTGCTAGAAAGGGTGCTGGGGCCAACGTCCTGACTTTC
CSARKGAGANVLTF
>TRBJ2-7|few|NA|TRBV10-3
TGTGCCATCAGTGAGTCTCCCCAGCCCTACGAGCAGTACTTC
CAISESPQPYEQYF
>TRBJ2-1|few|NA|TRBV7-9
TGTGCCAGCAGCTTATTTGGGGGCTGGAATGAGCAGTTCTTC
CASSLFGGWNEQFF
>TRBJ2-7|NA|NA|TRBV2
TGTGCCAGCATTGGTTTCTTGGCGGGGAGCTCCTACGAGCAGTACTTC
CASIGFLAGSSYEQYF
>TRBJ1-4|many|TRBD1|TRBV12-3/TRBV12-4
TGTGCCAGCTTTGAGGGACAGGGGGCAACTAATGAAAAACTGTTTTTT
CASFEGQGATNEKLFF
>TRBJ2-7|few|TRBD1|TRBV10-3
TGTGCCATCAGTGACCCCGGGACAGGGGTCTACGAGCAGTACTTC
CAISDPGTGVYEQYF
>TRBJ1-5|many|TRBD1|TRBV20-1
TGCAGTGCTAGAGAACAGCCGGGACAGGGGGGTCAGCCCCAGCATTTT
CSAREQPGQGGQPQHF
>TRBJ2-7|NA|TRBD1|TRBV28
TGTGCCAGCAGTTTCCCCTCGGACAGGGACTACGAGCAGTACTTC
CASSFPSDRDYEQYF
>TRBJ2-7|few|NA|TRBV6-2/TRBV6-3
TGTGCCAGCAGGGGAGGACAGGCCTCCTACGAGCAGTACTTC
CASRGGQASYEQYF
>TRBJ1-2|NA|TRBD1|TRBV28
TGTGCCAGCAGTGGTGACAGGGGGTCTAACTATGGCCACACCTTC
CASSGDRGSNYGHTF
>TRBJ1-3|many|NA|TRBV10-3
TGTGCCATCAACGACAGAGACTCTGGAAACACCATATATTTT
CAINDRDSGNTIYF
>TRBJ2-2|NA|NA|TRBV10-3
TGTGCCTCGCATGGCGACATTCGTTTGAACATCGGGGAGCTGTTTTTT
CASHGDIRLNIGELFF
>TRBJ2-1|many|NA|TRBV20-1
TGCAGTGCTAGCTTAGGGCTTAAGATCTACAATGAGCAGTTCTTC
CSASLGLKIYNEQFF
>TRBJ2-3|many|TRBD1|TRBV20-1
TGCAGTGCCAGGCCAGGGGGCGAGGCAGATACGCAGTATTTT
CSARPGGEADTQYF
>TRBJ1-1|many|TRBD1|TRBV5-5
TGTGCCAGCAGCTTGACCCCCTTGACAGGGCAAACTGAAGCTTTCTTT
CASSLTPLTGQTEAFF
>TRBJ2-7|NA|TRBD2|TRBV29-1
TGCAGCGTTTCAGGGGCGGGAGGTGTCGACGAGCAGTACTTC
CSVSGAGGVDEQYF
>TRBJ2-1|many|TRBD2|TRBV20-1
TGCAGTGCTGGCTACCAAGGACTAGTCTACAATGAGCAGTTCTTC
CSAGYQGLVYNEQFF
>TRBJ2-3|few|NA|TRBV29-1
TGCAGCGTTCTCGGGGAATCTAGCACAGATACGCAGTATTTT
CSVLGESSTDTQYF
>TRBJ1-5|NA|NA|TRBV30
TGTGCCTGGAGCACGGGGCGGGGTCAGCCCCAGCATTTT
CAWSTGRGQPQHF
>TRBJ2-7|few|TRBD2|TRBV6-5
TGTGCCAGCACCGGACTAGCTGGCGAGCAGTACTTC
CASTGLAGEQYF
>TRBJ2-7|many|TRBD1|TRBV29-1
TGCAGCGTCCGGACAGGGTTCTACGAGCAGTACTTC
CSVRTGFYEQYF
>TRBJ2-7|many|NA|TRBV20-1
TGCAGTGCTCATGACACTACTCTGACCTACGAGCAGTACTTC
CSAHDTTLTYEQYF
>TRBJ2-7|few|TRBD2|TRBV19
TGTGCCAGTAGTATCGAAGCGGGAGGCTCCTACGAGCAGTACTTC
CASSIEAGGSYEQYF
>TRBJ2-5|many|TRBD1|TRBV5-1
TGCGCCAGCAGCTTGCTTCCCCCCTCGGGACAGGGAATACAAGAGACCCAGTACTTC
CASSLLPPSGQGIQETQYF
>TRBJ2-3|many|TRBD2|TRBV4-1
TGCGCCAGCAGCCAAGTACCCGGGAGGGCGGTATATACGCAGTATTTT
CASSQVPGRAVYTQYF
>TRBJ1-1|few|TRBD1|TRBV5-6
TGTGCCAGCACACGACCCGGACAGGGCGAAGCTTTCTTT
CASTRPGQGEAFF
>TRBJ1-5|NA|NA|TRBV5-5
TGTGCCAGCAGCTTGCGCAGTCGTCAGCAGCCCCAGCATTTT
CASSLRSRQQPQHF
>TRBJ1-2|NA|TRBD1|TRBV6-1
TGTGCCAGCAGCTCCGGGACAGGGGGGACCTATGGCTACACCTTC
CASSSGTGGTYGYTF
>TRBJ2-2|few|NA|TRBV23-1
TGCGCCAGCAGTCAAACCGGGTCACTCTTAATGAACACCGGGGAGCTGTTTTTT
CASSQTGSLLMNTGELFF
>TRBJ2-1|NA|NA|TRBV10-3
TGTGCCATCAGTGAGGTTTCTAAGTCCTACACTGAGCAGTTCTTC
CAISEVSKSYTEQFF